The rows below give T cell receptor beta chains drawn from one sample of a study of control samples from healthy donors and cancer patients. Here immunoSEQ multiplex PCR was the method, and the copy in TCRdb shows in-frame clones only, minus some. The table lists about 130,000 clones, nearly 90% of them singletons. Sequencing used PBMCs. These receptor sequences come from a man between 50 and 59 years old with head and neck cancer. The CDR3 runs from the conserved cysteine through the conserved F or W. A D gene is named only where the DNA matches it firmly. Not all rows give a size; the values are once, few, many and, for expanded clones, a class.

length,J,D,size,V,DNA,CDR3
17,TRBJ1-2,-,-,TRBV6-1,TGTGCCAGCAGTGAAGGGGTGGGGGACACTATCAACTATGGCTACACCTTC,CASSEGVGDTINYGYTF
16,TRBJ2-1,TRBD1,-,TRBV5-1,TGCGCCAGCAGCCCCTGGACAGGAATCTCCTACAATGAGCAGTTCTTC,CASSPWTGISYNEQFF
14,TRBJ1-1,-,-,TRBV30,TGTGCCTGGAGTGGGAAGGGGTACGCCACTGAAGCTTTCTTT,CAWSGKGYATEAFF
13,TRBJ1-5,-,-,TRBV3-1/TRBV3-2,TGTGCCAGCAGCCAAGTTGGCGATCAGCCCCAGCATTTT,CASSQVGDQPQHF
15,TRBJ2-7,TRBD2,-,TRBV5-1,TGCGCCAGCAGCTTCGGTACTAGCGGGCCCTACGAGCAGTACTTC,CASSFGTSGPYEQYF
14,TRBJ2-7,-,-,TRBV2,TGTGCCAGCAGTGGGGGACCCCCCCCCTACGAGCAGTACTTC,CASSGGPPPYEQYF
15,TRBJ2-7,-,few,TRBV24-1,TGTGCCACCCCGAATTCGATGGGAACTACCTACGAGCAGTACTTC,CATPNSMGTTYEQYF
16,TRBJ2-7,-,-,TRBV11-1,TGTGCCAGCAGCTTAAGTGGCAGGACCCTCTCCTACGAGCAGTACTTC,CASSLSGRTLSYEQYF
10,TRBJ2-7,-,once,TRBV2,TGTGCCAGCAGGAAACGCGAGCAGTACTTC,CASRKREQYF
11,TRBJ1-1,-,-,TRBV2,TGTGCCAGCATTGGAAACACTGAAGCTTTCTTT,CASIGNTEAFF
16,TRBJ2-7,TRBD1,-,TRBV5-1,TGCGCCAGCAGCTTCTCCGACAGGGGGTTCACCTACGAGCAGTACTTC,CASSFSDRGFTYEQYF
15,TRBJ2-3,TRBD1,-,TRBV5-4,TGTGCCAGCAGTTACGGACAGGGACACACAGATACGCAGTATTTT,CASSYGQGHTDTQYF
14,TRBJ2-7,-,-,TRBV3-1/TRBV3-2,TGTGCCAGCAGCCAAGACGTCGGGTTTTACGAGCAGTACTTC,CASSQDVGFYEQYF
13,TRBJ2-7,-,-,TRBV29-1,TGCAGCGTTGAAGCCAGGGACGCCTACGAGCAGTACTTC,CSVEARDAYEQYF
14,TRBJ2-7,TRBD2,-,TRBV19,TGTGCCAGTAGTCCTAGCGGGGGGGCCTACGAGCAGTACTTC,CASSPSGGAYEQYF
14,TRBJ2-1,-,-,TRBV5-1,TGCGCCAGCAGCTTGGATTTCTCCTACAATGAGCAGTTCTTC,CASSLDFSYNEQFF
16,TRBJ2-3,-,-,TRBV19,TGTGCCAGTAGTATAGGGGCTGACATTAGCACAGATACGCAGTATTTT,CASSIGADISTDTQYF
13,TRBJ1-1,-,-,TRBV5-1,TGCGCCAGCAGCTTCGGGGTCAATGATCAAGCTTTCTTT,CASSFGVNDQAFF
16,TRBJ1-5,-,-,TRBV20-1,TGCAGTGCTAGTAGACCCGGGGGAAATAGCAATCAGCCCCAGCATTTT,CSASRPGGNSNQPQHF
16,TRBJ2-1,-,once,TRBV21-1,TGTGCCAGCAGTGAAGGGGGACAGGGGGCTATCAGTGAGCAGTTCTTC,CASSEGGQGAISEQFF
15,TRBJ1-5,-,-,TRBV6-5,TGTGCCAGCAGTCTAGATCAGGCGGGCAATCAGCCCCAGCATTTT,CASSLDQAGNQPQHF
15,TRBJ2-1,TRBD2,-,TRBV5-6,TGTGCCAGCAGCTTGAGTCCGGGAGGCGACAATGAGCAGTTCTTC,CASSLSPGGDNEQFF
16,TRBJ2-2,TRBD1,-,TRBV28,TGTGCCAGCAGCGATCCAGGGGGTTCGAACACCGGGGAGCTGTTTTTT,CASSDPGGSNTGELFF
16,TRBJ2-7,-,few,TRBV6-1,TGTGCCAGCAGTGAAATAGCAGGAGGGTTCGGCGACGAGCAGTACTTC,CASSEIAGGFGDEQYF
14,TRBJ2-7,TRBD1,-,TRBV9,TGTGCCAGCAGCCTTCGGACAGGATCCTACGAGCAGTACTTC,CASSLRTGSYEQYF
14,TRBJ2-1,TRBD2,-,TRBV6-5,TGTGCCAGCAGCCTAGCGGGGATAGACAATGAGCAGTTCTTC,CASSLAGIDNEQFF
13,TRBJ1-2,-,-,TRBV5-4,TGTGCCAGCAGTTTTAGGCCCCCCGATGGCTACACCTTC,CASSFRPPDGYTF
15,TRBJ1-6,-,-,TRBV7-2,TGTGCCAGCAGCCCCGGGGGACTCTTGAATTCACCCCTCCACTTT,CASSPGGLLNSPLHF
13,TRBJ1-2,-,-,TRBV6-5,TGTGCCAGCAGGTCCCCCGGGATCGTCGGCTACACCTTC,CASRSPGIVGYTF
15,TRBJ2-4,TRBD1,-,TRBV28,TGTGCCAGCAGTTGGGGACAGCTAGCCAAAAACATTCAGTACTTC,CASSWGQLAKNIQYF
15,TRBJ1-2,TRBD1,-,TRBV27,TGTGCCAGCAGTAACCAGGGGGCCCCTAACTATGGCTACACCTTC,CASSNQGAPNYGYTF
13,TRBJ2-7,-,-,TRBV6-5,TGTGCCAGCAGTTACGGCGGGGACTACGAGCAGTACTTC,CASSYGGDYEQYF
17,TRBJ2-1,-,-,TRBV4-1,TGCGCCAGCAGCCAGGGACCGGGACTCAGCTCCTACAATGAGCAGTTCTTC,CASSQGPGLSSYNEQFF
14,TRBJ2-1,TRBD1,-,TRBV29-1,TGCAGCGTGGCTGGGGGACAGGGGGGGCATGAGCAGTTCTTC,CSVAGGQGGHEQFF
16,TRBJ2-3,-,-,TRBV24-1,TGTGCCACCCAGGGGCTCGCTAGTCGGGGCACAGATACGCAGTATTTT,CATQGLASRGTDTQYF
15,TRBJ2-1,TRBD2,once,TRBV5-8,TGTGCCAGCAGCTTTCGGGGGGTTTCCTACAATGAGCAGTTCTTC,CASSFRGVSYNEQFF
14,TRBJ1-1,-,once,TRBV10-3,TGTGCCATCAGTGAGTCGACCACCGCAGATGAAGCTTTCTTT,CAISESTTADEAFF
15,TRBJ1-4,-,once,TRBV28,TGTGCCAGCAGTCTCCCACAGGGAGCGGAGGAAAAACTGTTTTTT,CASSLPQGAEEKLFF
13,TRBJ2-3,-,-,TRBV10-1,TGCGCCAGCAATACGGGGCATACAGATACGCAGTATTTT,CASNTGHTDTQYF
13,TRBJ1-3,-,-,TRBV7-9,TGTGCCAGCAGCTCACAGGTCCGCGTAACCATATATTTT,CASSSQVRVTIYF
14,TRBJ2-3,-,-,TRBV27,TGTGCCAGCAGTTTGGTGGGGGGCACAGATACGCAGTATTTT,CASSLVGGTDTQYF
15,TRBJ2-1,TRBD1,-,TRBV9,TGTGCCAGCAGCGCCCGAACGACAGGGTATGATGAGCAGTTCTTC,CASSARTTGYDEQFF